This T cell receptor beta chain was recovered during a study of shared clonotypes between healthy human individuals. Whole-study results and caveats: There were few donors, and this limited the genetic and exposure-history diversity represented.

The run depth of the assay was deep. The data were produced by immunoSEQ multiplex PCR, yet TCRdb's version contains in-frame clones alone and is incomplete. The sample includes hundreds of thousands of clones, 74% of them seen just once. Germline V gene data show CDR1 as MNHNS and CDR2 as SASEGT. The germline V and J ends were trimmed by 0 bases and 6 bases, with 8 bases remaining between them. This CDR3 has 13 residues. A note on this clone: What it recognizes is unknown.

This chain joins TRBV6-1 and TRBJ1-2; D unresolved. The receptor was derived from a woman in her thirties in good health. Sequencing was carried out using memory CD4+ T cells sorted from blood. The subset denotes: CD45RA-negative fraction. CDR3 sequence (DNA): TGTGCCAGCAGTGAAGCAACCCGGCATGGCTACACCTTC. This encodes CASSEATRHGYTF.